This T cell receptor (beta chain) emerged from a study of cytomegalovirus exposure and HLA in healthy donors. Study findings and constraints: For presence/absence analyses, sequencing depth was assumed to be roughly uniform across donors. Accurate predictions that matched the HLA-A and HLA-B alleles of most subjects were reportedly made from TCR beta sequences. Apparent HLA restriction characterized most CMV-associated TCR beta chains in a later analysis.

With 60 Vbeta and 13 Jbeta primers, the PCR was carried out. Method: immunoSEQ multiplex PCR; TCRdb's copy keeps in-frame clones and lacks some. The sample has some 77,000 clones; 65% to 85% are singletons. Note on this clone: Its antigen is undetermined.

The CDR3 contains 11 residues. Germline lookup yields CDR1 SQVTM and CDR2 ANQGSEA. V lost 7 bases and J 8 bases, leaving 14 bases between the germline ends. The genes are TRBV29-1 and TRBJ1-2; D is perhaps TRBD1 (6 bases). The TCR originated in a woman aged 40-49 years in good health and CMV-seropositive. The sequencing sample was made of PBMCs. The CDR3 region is CSAGQSMGYTF. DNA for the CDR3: TGCAGCGCAGGACAGTCTATGGGCTACACCTTC.